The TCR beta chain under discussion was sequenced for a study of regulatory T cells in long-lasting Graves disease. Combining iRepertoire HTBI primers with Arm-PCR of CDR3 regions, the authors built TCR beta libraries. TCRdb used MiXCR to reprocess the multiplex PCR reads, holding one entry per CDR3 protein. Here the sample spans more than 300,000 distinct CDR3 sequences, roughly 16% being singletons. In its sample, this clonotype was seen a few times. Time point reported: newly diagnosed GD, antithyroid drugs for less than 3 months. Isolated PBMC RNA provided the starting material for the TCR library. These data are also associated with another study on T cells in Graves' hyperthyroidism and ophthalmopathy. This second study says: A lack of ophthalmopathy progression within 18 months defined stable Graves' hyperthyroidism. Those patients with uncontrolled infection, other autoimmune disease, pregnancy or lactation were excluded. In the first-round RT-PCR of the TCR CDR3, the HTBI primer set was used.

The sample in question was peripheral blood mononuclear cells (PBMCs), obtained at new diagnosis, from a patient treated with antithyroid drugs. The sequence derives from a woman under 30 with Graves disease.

In nucleotides, the CDR3 is TGCGCCAGCAGCCAAGATGGGACTATCAGGGAGCTGTTTTTT. Its translation is CASSQDGTIRELFF. V and J are TRBV4-1 and TRBJ2-2; 7 bases are a match to TRBD2. Germline V gene lookup returns CDR1 MGHRA and CDR2 YSYEKL. The V gene end was trimmed by 0 bases and the J gene end by 9 bases; junction bases not matched to a gene: 4. The CDR3 consists of 14 residues.